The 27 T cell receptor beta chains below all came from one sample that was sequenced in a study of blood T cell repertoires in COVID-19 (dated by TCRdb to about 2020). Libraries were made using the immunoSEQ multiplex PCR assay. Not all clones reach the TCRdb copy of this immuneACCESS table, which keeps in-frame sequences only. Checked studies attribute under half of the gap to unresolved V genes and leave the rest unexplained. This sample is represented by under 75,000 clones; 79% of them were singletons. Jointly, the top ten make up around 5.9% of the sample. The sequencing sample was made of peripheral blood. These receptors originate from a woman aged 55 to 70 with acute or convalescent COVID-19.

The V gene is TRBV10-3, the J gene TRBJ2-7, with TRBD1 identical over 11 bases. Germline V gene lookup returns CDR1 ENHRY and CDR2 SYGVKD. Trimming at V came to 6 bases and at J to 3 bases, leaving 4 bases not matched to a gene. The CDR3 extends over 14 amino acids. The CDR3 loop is CAIRGDRGDYEQYF. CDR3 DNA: TGTGCCATCAGAGGGGACAGGGGGGACTACGAGCAGTACTTC.

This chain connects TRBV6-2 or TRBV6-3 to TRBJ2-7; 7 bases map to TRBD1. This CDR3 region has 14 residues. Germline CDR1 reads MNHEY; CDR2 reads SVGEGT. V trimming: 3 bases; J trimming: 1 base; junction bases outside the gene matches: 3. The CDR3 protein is CASSYGTASYEQYF. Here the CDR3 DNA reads TGTGCCAGCAGTTATGGGACAGCTTCCTACGAGCAGTACTTC.

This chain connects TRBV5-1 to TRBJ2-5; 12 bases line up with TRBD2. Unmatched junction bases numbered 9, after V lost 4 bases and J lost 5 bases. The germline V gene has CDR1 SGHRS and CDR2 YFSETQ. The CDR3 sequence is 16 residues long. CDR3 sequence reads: CASSALLAGGGETQYF. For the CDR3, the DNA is TGCGCCAGCAGCGCGCTACTAGCGGGGGGAGGTGAGACCCAGTACTTC.

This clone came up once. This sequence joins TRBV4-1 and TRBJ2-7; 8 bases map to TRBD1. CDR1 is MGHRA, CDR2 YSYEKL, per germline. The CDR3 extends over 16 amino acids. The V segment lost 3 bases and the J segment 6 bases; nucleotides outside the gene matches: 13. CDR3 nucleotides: TGCGCCAGCAGCCACACGGTGGGGCAGGGGGCGGGCGAGCAGTACTTC. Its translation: CASSHTVGQGAGEQYF.

CDR3 sequence: CASSRDRVSEQYF. In nucleotides, the CDR3 is TGTGCCAGCTCACGGGACAGGGTTTCCGAGCAGTACTTC. The rearrangement uses TRBV18 and TRBJ2-7, with 9 bases lining up with TRBD1. Trimming removed 4 bases from V and 6 bases from J; junction bases left unmatched: 4. Germline values: CDR1 KGHSH, CDR2 LQKENI. The CDR3 covers 13 residues.

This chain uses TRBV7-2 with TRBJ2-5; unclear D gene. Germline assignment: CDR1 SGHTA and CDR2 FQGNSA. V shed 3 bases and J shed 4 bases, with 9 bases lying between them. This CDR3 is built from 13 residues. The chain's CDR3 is CASSFDTRETQYF. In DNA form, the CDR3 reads TGTGCCAGCAGCTTCGACACTCGAGAGACCCAGTACTTC.

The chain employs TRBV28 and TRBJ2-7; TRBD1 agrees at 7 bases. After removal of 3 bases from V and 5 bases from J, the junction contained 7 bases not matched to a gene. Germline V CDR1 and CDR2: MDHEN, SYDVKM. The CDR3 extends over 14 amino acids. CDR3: CASSFDRDSDEQYF. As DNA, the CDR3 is TGTGCCAGCAGTTTTGACAGGGACAGCGACGAGCAGTACTTC.

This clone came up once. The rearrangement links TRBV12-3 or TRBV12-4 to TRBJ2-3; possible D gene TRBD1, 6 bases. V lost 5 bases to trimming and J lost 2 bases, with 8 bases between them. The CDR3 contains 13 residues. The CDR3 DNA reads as TGTGCCAGCAGTGGACAGTTCACAGATACGCAGTATTTT. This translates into CASSGQFTDTQYF.

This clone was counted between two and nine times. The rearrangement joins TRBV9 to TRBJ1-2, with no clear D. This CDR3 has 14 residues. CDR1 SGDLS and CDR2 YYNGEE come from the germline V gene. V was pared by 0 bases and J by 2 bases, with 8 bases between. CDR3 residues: CASSVEDGNYGYTF. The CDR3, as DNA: TGTGCCAGCAGCGTAGAAGACGGGAACTATGGCTACACCTTC. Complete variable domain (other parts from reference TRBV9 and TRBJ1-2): DSGVTQTPKHLITATGQRVTLRCSPRSGDLSVYWYQQSLDQGLQFLIQYYNGEERAKGNILERFSAQQFPDLHSELNLSSLELGDSALYFCASSVEDGNYGYTFGSGTRLTVV.

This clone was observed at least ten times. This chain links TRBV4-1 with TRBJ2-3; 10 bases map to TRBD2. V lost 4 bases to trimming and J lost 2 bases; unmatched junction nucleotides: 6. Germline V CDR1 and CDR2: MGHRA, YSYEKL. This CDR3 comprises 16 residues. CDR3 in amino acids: CASSLSGGTDTDTQYF. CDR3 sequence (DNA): TGCGCCAGCAGCCTTAGCGGGGGGACAGACACAGATACGCAGTATTTT.

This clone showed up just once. The CDR3 nucleotides are TGCGCCAGCAGCCCCGGGGAACTGAGGAATTCACCCCTCCACTTT. It is translated as CASSPGELRNSPLHF. V and J are TRBV4-3 and TRBJ1-6; D not resolved. Germline-derived CDR1 and CDR2 are LGHNA and YSLEER. V lost 4 bases and J 7 bases, leaving 14 bases between the germline ends. The CDR3 covers 15 residues.

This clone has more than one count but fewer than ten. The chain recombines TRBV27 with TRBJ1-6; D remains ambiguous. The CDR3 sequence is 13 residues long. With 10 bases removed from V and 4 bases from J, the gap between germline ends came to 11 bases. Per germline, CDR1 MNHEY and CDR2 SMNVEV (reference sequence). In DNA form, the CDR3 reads TGTGCCACTCATGGAGGTTATAATTCACCCCTCCACTTT. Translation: CATHGGYNSPLHF.

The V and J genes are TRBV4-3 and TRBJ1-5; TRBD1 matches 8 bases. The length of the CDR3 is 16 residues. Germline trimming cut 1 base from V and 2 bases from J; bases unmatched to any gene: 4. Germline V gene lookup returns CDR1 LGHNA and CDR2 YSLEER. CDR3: CASSQGTGSGNQPQHF. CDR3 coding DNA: TGCGCCAGCAGCCAAGGGACAGGGTCTGGCAATCAGCCCCAGCATTTT.

The CDR3 coding sequence is TGTGCCAGCAGACGGACAGGGGCACTGTTGAGCGCTTTCTTT. This encodes CASRRTGALLSAFF. The chain carries TRBV27 and TRBJ1-1; 9 nucleotides agree with TRBD1. Germline CDR1 MNHEY, CDR2 SMNVEV (reference sequence). Trimming cost V 6 bases and J 11 bases; bases outside gene matches: 13. This CDR3 has 14 residues.

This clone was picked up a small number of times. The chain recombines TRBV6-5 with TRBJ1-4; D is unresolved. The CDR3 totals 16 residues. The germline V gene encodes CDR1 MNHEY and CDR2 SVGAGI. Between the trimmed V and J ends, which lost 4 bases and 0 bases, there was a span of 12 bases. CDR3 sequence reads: CASSSRGATTNEKLFF. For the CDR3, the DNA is TGTGCCAGCAGTTCTCGAGGAGCCACAACTAATGAAAAACTGTTTTTT.

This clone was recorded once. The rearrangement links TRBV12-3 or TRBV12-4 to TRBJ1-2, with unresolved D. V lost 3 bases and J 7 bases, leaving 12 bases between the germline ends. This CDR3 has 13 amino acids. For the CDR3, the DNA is TGTGCCAGCAGTTTTGGCAGGCGGGGTGGCTACACCTTC. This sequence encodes CASSFGRRGGYTF.

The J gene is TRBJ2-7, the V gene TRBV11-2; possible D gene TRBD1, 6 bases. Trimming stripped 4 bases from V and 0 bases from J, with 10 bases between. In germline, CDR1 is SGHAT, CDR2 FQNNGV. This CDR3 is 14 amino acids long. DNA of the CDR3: TGTGCCAGCAGCTACGTGGGGGCCTCCTACGAGCAGTACTTC. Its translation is CASSYVGASYEQYF.

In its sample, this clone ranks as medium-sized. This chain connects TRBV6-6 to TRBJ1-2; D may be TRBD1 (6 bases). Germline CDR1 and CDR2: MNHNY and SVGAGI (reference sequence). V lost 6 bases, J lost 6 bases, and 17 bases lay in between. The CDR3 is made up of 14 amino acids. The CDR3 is CASSQIQGTDGYTF. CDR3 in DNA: TGTGCCAGCAGCCAGATACAGGGAACCGATGGCTACACCTTC.

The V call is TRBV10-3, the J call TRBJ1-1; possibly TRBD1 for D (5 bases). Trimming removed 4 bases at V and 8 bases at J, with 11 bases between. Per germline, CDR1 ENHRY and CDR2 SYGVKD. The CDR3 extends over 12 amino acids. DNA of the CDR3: TGTGCCATCAGTGTACCGGGGGGGGAAGCTTTCTTT. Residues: CAISVPGGEAFF.

For the CDR3, the DNA is TGCGCCAGCGCAGAACAGGACCCGAACACCGGGGAGCTGTTTTTT. Its translation is CASAEQDPNTGELFF. This sequence joins TRBV5-1 and TRBJ2-2; maybe TRBD1 (5 bases). Germline V gene data show CDR1 as SGHRS and CDR2 as YFSETQ. The CDR3 runs to 15 residues. The V and J ends lost 7 bases and 0 bases respectively, with 13 bases between them.

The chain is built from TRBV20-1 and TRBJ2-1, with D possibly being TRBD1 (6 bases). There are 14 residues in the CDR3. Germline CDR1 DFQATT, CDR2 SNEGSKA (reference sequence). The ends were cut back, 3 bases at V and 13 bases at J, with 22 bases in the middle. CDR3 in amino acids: CSASADSGQLGQFF. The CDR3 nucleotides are TGCAGTGCTAGTGCGGACAGTGGGCAATTGGGACAGTTCTTC.

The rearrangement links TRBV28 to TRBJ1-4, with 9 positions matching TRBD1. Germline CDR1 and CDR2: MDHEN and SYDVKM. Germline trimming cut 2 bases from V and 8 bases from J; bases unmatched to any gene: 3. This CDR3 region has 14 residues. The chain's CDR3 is CASSLTGGAEKLFF. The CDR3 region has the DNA TGTGCCAGCAGTTTAACAGGGGGCGCGGAAAAACTGTTTTTT.

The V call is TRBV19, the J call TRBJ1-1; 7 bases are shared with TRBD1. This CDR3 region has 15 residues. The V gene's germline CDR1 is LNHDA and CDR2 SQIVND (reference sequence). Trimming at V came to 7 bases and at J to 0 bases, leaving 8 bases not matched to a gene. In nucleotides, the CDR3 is TGTGCCAGTACCCCAGGGGGGACTGTGAACACTGAAGCTTTCTTT. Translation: CASTPGGTVNTEAFF.

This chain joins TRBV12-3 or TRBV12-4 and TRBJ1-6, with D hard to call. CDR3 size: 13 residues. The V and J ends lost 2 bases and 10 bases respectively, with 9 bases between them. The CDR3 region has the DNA TGTGCCAGCAGTTTAAGCCCGCGGTCACCCCTCCACTTT. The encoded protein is CASSLSPRSPLHF.

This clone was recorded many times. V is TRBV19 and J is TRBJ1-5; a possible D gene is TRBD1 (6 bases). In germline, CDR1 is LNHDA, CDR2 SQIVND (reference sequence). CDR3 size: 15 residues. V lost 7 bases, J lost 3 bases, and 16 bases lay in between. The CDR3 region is CASTSRTEINQPQHF. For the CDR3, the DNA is TGTGCCAGTACCTCTAGGACAGAGATCAATCAGCCCCAGCATTTT. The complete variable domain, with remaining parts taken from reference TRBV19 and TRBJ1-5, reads DGGITQSPKYLFRKEGQNVTLSCEQNLNHDAMYWYRQDPGQGLRLIYYSQIVNDFQKGDIAEGYSVSREKKESFPLTVTSAQKNPTAFYLCASTSRTEINQPQHFGDGTRLSIL.

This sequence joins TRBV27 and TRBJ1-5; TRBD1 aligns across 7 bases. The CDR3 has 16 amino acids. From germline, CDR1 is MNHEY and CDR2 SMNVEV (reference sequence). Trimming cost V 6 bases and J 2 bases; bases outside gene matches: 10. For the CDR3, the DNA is TGTGCCAGCAGCACCGACAGGGCTAGCGGCAATCAGCCCCAGCATTTT. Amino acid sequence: CASSTDRASGNQPQHF.

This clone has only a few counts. The CDR3: CASSYSRAGNYGYTF. The CDR3 DNA reads TGTGCCAGCAGTTATTCTCGGGCAGGGAACTATGGCTACACCTTC. This sequence joins TRBV27 and TRBJ1-2; tentative D call: TRBD1 (5 bases). CDR1 and CDR2 from the germline V gene are MNHEY and SMNVEV (reference sequence). V was trimmed by 4 bases and J by 2 bases, leaving 14 bases between them. The CDR3 runs 15 residues.